This passage covers 27 T cell receptor beta chains from one sample sequenced in a study of glioma-infiltrating T cells after dendritic cell vaccination. Sequenced by immunoSEQ multiplex PCR; TCRdb stores in-frame clones only, minus some. The sample records about 49,000 clones, around 86% being singletons. Sequenced material: blood, taken before dendritic cell vaccination. Receptors originate from a human donor with glioblastoma.

The CDR3 loop is CASSLYYGEQFF. The CDR3 DNA sequence: TGTGCCAGCAGTTTATACTACGGTGAGCAGTTCTTC. The chain links TRBV28 to TRBJ2-1, with D hard to call. The V end was cut by 1 base, the J end by 9 bases, with 7 bases between. This CDR3 has 12 amino acids. Germline lookup yields CDR1 MDHEN and CDR2 SYDVKM.

This clone was detected a few times. The chain combines TRBV6-6 with TRBJ2-7; D may be TRBD1 (5 bases). The V gene's germline CDR1 is MNHNY and CDR2 SVGAGI (reference sequence). Trimming removed 6 bases at V and 2 bases at J, with 11 bases between. CDR3 length: 13 amino acids. The CDR3 DNA reads TGTGCCAGCAGGGGGCTGTCCACCTACGAGCAGTACTTC. Translation: CASRGLSTYEQYF.

The chain carries TRBV6-1 and TRBJ1-1; no clear D. This CDR3 is built from 13 residues. The germline CDR1 and CDR2 sequences are MNHNS and SASEGT. V lost 7 bases and J 3 bases, leaving 12 bases between the germline ends. The CDR3: CASTGTLDTEAFF. CDR3 DNA sequence: TGTGCCAGCACGGGTACCTTAGACACTGAAGCTTTCTTT.

The chain combines TRBV7-2 with TRBJ1-1; possibly TRBD1 for D (6 bases). Trimming shortened V by 4 bases and J by 1 base, and 10 bases separated the two germline ends. CDR1 is SGHTA, CDR2 FQGNSA, per germline. The CDR3 consists of 14 residues. The DNA for the CDR3 is TGTGCCAGCAGCTCGCGACAGGCGAACACTGAAGCTTTCTTT. Translated, it gives CASSSRQANTEAFF.

The CDR3 loop reads CASSPQRAADSPLHF. CDR3 nucleotides: TGTGCCAGCTCACCACAGAGGGCCGCGGATTCACCCCTCCACTTT. This chain joins TRBV18 and TRBJ1-6; no reliable D call. The CDR3 contains 15 residues. With 1 base removed from V and 8 bases from J, the gap between germline ends came to 12 bases. Germline CDR1 and CDR2: KGHSH and LQKENI.

The rearrangement links TRBV7-4 to TRBJ2-7, with D possibly matching TRBD1 (5 bases). CDR3 length: 15 amino acids. Germline V gene sequence: CDR1 SGHVT, CDR2 SQSDAQ. V was trimmed by 5 bases and J by 2 bases, leaving 16 bases between them. CDR3 amino acids: CASSSHETAAYEQYF. The CDR3 nucleotides read TGTGCCAGCAGCAGCCACGAGACAGCCGCCTACGAGCAGTACTTC. Variable domain in full (rest from reference TRBV7-4 and TRBJ2-7): GAGVSQSPRYKVAKRGRDVALRCDSISGHVTLYWYRQTLGQGSEVLTYSQSDAQRDKSGRPSGRFSAERPERSVSTLKIQRTEQGDSAVYLCASSSHETAAYEQYFGPGTRLTVT.

This clone showed up just once. V and J are TRBV2 and TRBJ2-1; 9 nucleotides align to TRBD1. CDR3 length: 13 amino acids. The V gene's germline CDR1 is SNHLY and CDR2 FYNNEI. Losses at the gene ends were 4 bases for V and 7 bases for J; bases not matched to a gene: 2. The CDR3 spells CASSGDRVNEQFF. The CDR3 nucleotides read TGTGCCAGCAGTGGGGACAGGGTGAATGAGCAGTTCTTC.

The V call is TRBV29-1, the J call TRBJ1-1, with 8 positions matching TRBD1. CDR1 and CDR2 (germline): SQVTM, ANQGSEA. Trimming cost V 7 bases and J 2 bases; bases outside gene matches: 3. The CDR3 extends over 12 amino acids. CDR3 bases: TGCAGCGGAGGACAGGGCAACACTGAAGCTTTCTTT. Amino acids: CSGGQGNTEAFF.

Only a few counts were recorded for this clone. The rearrangement links TRBV30 to TRBJ1-1; D is perhaps TRBD1 (5 bases). This CDR3 contains 13 residues. CDR1 and CDR2 (germline): GTSNPN, SVGIG (reference sequence). The V end was cut by 1 base, the J end by 3 bases, with 9 bases between. CDR3 in DNA: TGTGCCTGGAGTGGGGCAGGGCACACTGAAGCTTTCTTT. It yields the protein CAWSGAGHTEAFF.

DNA for the CDR3: TGTGCCAGTAGTTCTCTGACGGAGAATGCTGAAGCTTTCTTT. Protein sequence: CASSSLTENAEAFF. The chain joins TRBV19 to TRBJ1-1; unclear D gene. CDR1 and CDR2 from the germline V gene are LNHDA and SQIVND (reference sequence). CDR3 length: 14 residues. V was clipped by 5 bases and J by 6 bases, with 16 bases between them.

This chain joins TRBV7-8 and TRBJ2-1, with D possibly matching TRBD2 (5 bases). CDR1 and CDR2 from the germline V gene are SGHVS and FQNEAQ. Trimming took 5 bases from V and 7 from J, leaving 15 bases between them. This CDR3 has 14 amino acids. As DNA, the CDR3 is TGTGCCAGCAGCGACCGGGCACCGGGGAATGAGCAGTTCTTC. Amino acids: CASSDRAPGNEQFF.

Only a few counts were recorded for this clone. V and J are TRBV27 and TRBJ1-1; no firm D call. The V end lost 2 bases, the J end lost 1 base, and 5 bases lay between the germline ends. Germline V gene lookup returns CDR1 MNHEY and CDR2 SMNVEV (reference sequence). The CDR3 covers 13 residues. CDR3 sequence (DNA): TGTGCCAGCAGTTTAACAACGAACACTGAAGCTTTCTTT. This gives the protein CASSLTTNTEAFF.

The chain links TRBV6-6 to TRBJ2-1; maybe TRBD1 (6 bases). V was pared by 7 bases and J by 9 bases, with 13 bases between. Germline CDR1 reads MNHNY; CDR2 reads SVGAGI (reference sequence). The CDR3 contains 12 residues. Written as DNA, the CDR3 is TGTGCCAGCAAAGGGACAAATCCTGAGCAGTTCTTC. Its protein product is CASKGTNPEQFF.

V is TRBV7-8 and J is TRBJ2-5, with a tentative D call TRBD1 (6 bases). The CDR3 length is 14 residues. Germline V lookup: CDR1 SGHVS, CDR2 FQNEAQ. V shed 7 bases and J shed 9 bases, with 21 bases lying between them. In DNA form, the CDR3 reads TGTGCCAGCACCGGGACACCGGATAGTCCGGCCCAGTACTTC. Residues: CASTGTPDSPAQYF.

The chain employs TRBV10-2 and TRBJ2-2; D uncertain. Germline lookup yields CDR1 WSHSY and CDR2 SAAADI. V dropped 3 bases and J dropped 6 bases, with 5 bases sitting between them. CDR3 size: 12 residues. The CDR3 sequence is CASSEGAGELFF. CDR3 in DNA: TGCGCCAGCAGTGAAGGAGCCGGGGAGCTGTTTTTT.

The chain has TRBV27 and TRBJ1-4, with 7 bases aligning to TRBD1. CDR1 and CDR2 (germline): MNHEY, SMNVEV (reference sequence). This CDR3 contains 13 residues. Losses at the gene ends were 5 bases for V and 5 bases for J; bases not matched to a gene: 2. This chain's CDR3 is CASSDRVNEKLFF. The DNA for the CDR3 is TGTGCCAGCAGTGACAGGGTAAATGAAAAACTGTTTTTT.

The V and J genes are TRBV19 and TRBJ2-3; maybe TRBD2 (6 bases). Trimming removed 6 bases from V and 3 bases from J, with 13 bases in between. The CDR3 is 14 residues long. The germline V gene encodes CDR1 LNHDA and CDR2 SQIVND (reference sequence). The CDR3 loop is CASRTSYRTDTQYF. The CDR3, as DNA: TGTGCCAGTAGGACTAGTTATAGAACAGATACGCAGTATTTT.

The chain couples TRBV7-2 to TRBJ2-3; 7 bases align to TRBD2. J was trimmed by 2 bases and V by 3 bases; bases with no gene match: 8. Germline-derived CDR1 and CDR2 are SGHTA and FQGNSA. This CDR3 region has 16 residues. CDR3 bases: TGTGCCAGCAGCTTTTGGGGGGGAGCCCCCACAGATACGCAGTATTTT. Protein sequence: CASSFWGGAPTDTQYF. The full variable domain, rest sourced from reference TRBV7-2 and TRBJ2-3, is GAGVSQSPSNKVTEKGKDVELRCDPISGHTALYWYRQSLGQGLEFLIYFQGNSAPDKSGLPSDRFSAERTGGSVSTLTIQRTQQEDSAVYLCASSFWGGAPTDTQYFGPGTRLTVL.

This clone was seen more than once but under ten times. The CDR3 here is CASSDVAGPYEQYF. CDR3 in DNA: TGCGCCAGCAGTGATGTAGCGGGACCCTACGAGCAGTACTTC. The chain carries TRBV10-1 and TRBJ2-7; 8 bases line up with TRBD2. CDR1 is WNHNN and CDR2 is SYGVQD in the germline V gene (reference sequence). This CDR3 region has 14 residues. The V segment lost 3 bases and the J segment 2 bases; nucleotides outside the gene matches: 3.

This clone showed up just once. The chain carries TRBV4-3 and TRBJ2-2; unclear D gene. Germline V gene data show CDR1 as LGHNA and CDR2 as YSLEER. The germline V and J ends were trimmed by 3 bases and 3 bases, with 11 bases remaining between them. The CDR3 consists of 15 residues. The CDR3 nucleotides are TGCGCCAGCAGCCAGGCGACTCGATACACCGGGGAGCTGTTTTTT. Its protein product is CASSQATRYTGELFF.

This chain uses TRBV2 with TRBJ2-1, with TRBD2 identical over 16 bases. The V segment lost 10 bases and the J segment 4 bases; nucleotides outside the gene matches: 16. Germline CDR1 reads SNHLY; CDR2 reads FYNNEI. The CDR3 is made up of 19 amino acids. Here the CDR3 DNA reads TGTGCCAATCCTGTACAGGGGACTAGCGGGAGGGCCGGGTACAATGAGCAGTTCTTC. Its protein is CANPVQGTSGRAGYNEQFF.

V is TRBV5-5 and J is TRBJ2-3; 9 positions agree with TRBD2. The CDR3 loop spans 16 amino acids. Germline V gene lookup returns CDR1 SGHKS and CDR2 YYEKEE (reference sequence). Unmatched junction bases numbered 14, after V lost 4 bases and J lost 8 bases. CDR3 bases: TGTGCCAGCAGCAGGGGGCGGGAGGGACACAGAGTTACGCAGTATTTT. Translation gives CASSRGREGHRVTQYF.

The J gene is TRBJ2-2, the V gene TRBV6-4; 7 bases are shared with TRBD1. V lost 5 bases to trimming and J lost 7 bases; unmatched junction nucleotides: 4. The length of the CDR3 is 13 residues. From germline, CDR1 is MRHNA and CDR2 SNTAGT. The chain's CDR3 is CASSQQGNGELFF. DNA for the CDR3: TGTGCCAGCAGTCAACAGGGGAACGGGGAGCTGTTTTTT.

This clone was detected only a few times. This chain links TRBV9 with TRBJ1-1; 8 bases are shared with TRBD1. After removal of 4 bases from V and 0 bases from J, the junction contained 5 bases not matched to a gene. The CDR3 is 15 amino acids. The V gene's germline CDR1 is SGDLS and CDR2 YYNGEE. This CDR3 is CASSIQTGVNTEAFF. The CDR3, as DNA: TGTGCCAGCAGCATACAGACAGGGGTGAACACTGAAGCTTTCTTT.

The table lists this clone with a count of one. This rearrangement joins TRBV19 to TRBJ2-6; TRBD1 is a possible D gene (5 bases). CDR3 length: 15 amino acids. V was cut by 6 bases and J by 1 base, with 10 bases left in between. Per germline, CDR1 LNHDA and CDR2 SQIVND (reference sequence). The CDR3 DNA follows: TGTGCCAGTAGGGGGCGACAGTCTGGGGCCAACGTCCTGACTTTC. Translated: CASRGRQSGANVLTF.

The chain's CDR3 is CATSTRTGDYGYTF. DNA for the CDR3: TGTGCCACCAGCACCAGGACAGGGGACTATGGCTACACCTTC. This chain connects TRBV15 to TRBJ1-2; 9 nucleotides match TRBD1. The V segment lost 4 bases and the J segment 3 bases; nucleotides outside the gene matches: 3. The CDR3 has 14 residues. Germline assignment: CDR1 LNHNV and CDR2 YYDKDF (reference sequence).

The chain employs TRBV9 and TRBJ2-1; the match to TRBD2 covers 12 bases. The CDR3 totals 20 residues. Germline CDR1 is SGDLS and CDR2 is YYNGEE. V shed 0 bases and J 0 bases; nucleotides not matched to a gene: 10. The CDR3: CASSVAASGRAGPSYNEQFF. DNA for the CDR3: TGTGCCAGCAGCGTAGCGGCTAGCGGGAGGGCCGGCCCCTCCTACAATGAGCAGTTCTTC.